One and the same sample provided the 20 T cell receptor beta chains below, sequenced in a study of cytomegalovirus exposure and HLA in healthy donors. 60 Vbeta and 13 Jbeta primers were used in PCR. Profiled with immunoSEQ multiplex PCR; TCRdb holds only in-frame clones, not every one. The sample shows around 150,000 clones, more than 75% of them seen only once. Specimen: PBMCs. The receptors derive from a man younger than 35 in good health and CMV-seropositive.

The chain is built from TRBV5-1 and TRBJ2-2; D is undetermined. Germline CDR1 reads SGHRS; CDR2 reads YFSETQ. The V end lost 3 bases, the J end lost 4 bases, and 13 bases lay between the germline ends. The CDR3 is 15 residues long. The CDR3 region is CASSSEIPGTGELFF. In DNA, the CDR3 is TGCGCCAGCAGCTCCGAGATTCCCGGCACCGGGGAGCTGTTTTTT.

V gene TRBV7-3 combines with J gene TRBJ2-2; D is perhaps TRBD1 (5 bases). The ends were cut back, 3 bases at V and 3 bases at J, with 11 bases in the middle. Germline-derived CDR1 and CDR2 are SGHTA and FQGTGA. There are 15 residues in the CDR3. The CDR3 nucleotides read TGTGCCAGCAGCTTGGCAGGGTTGGACACCGGGGAGCTGTTTTTT. Its translation is CASSLAGLDTGELFF.

This clone appeared once. For the CDR3, the DNA is TGTGCCAGCAGCTTGTTCGCGTCTGGGGCAGAGACCCAGTACTTC. Translated, it gives CASSLFASGAETQYF. The chain is built from TRBV5-8 and TRBJ2-5, with D perhaps matching TRBD1 (5 bases). The germline V and J ends were trimmed by 1 base and 4 bases, with 14 bases remaining between them. There are 15 residues in the CDR3. The germline V gene encodes CDR1 SGHTS and CDR2 YDEGEE.

The gene calls are TRBV2 and TRBJ2-2, with a tentative D call TRBD2 (5 bases). CDR3 length equals 15 residues. Germline CDR1 reads SNHLY; CDR2 reads FYNNEI. The V end lost 6 bases, the J end lost 0 bases, and 11 bases lay between the germline ends. The CDR3 region has the DNA TGTGCCAGCAGCAGGCTAGCTTCGAACACCGGGGAGCTGTTTTTT. Encoded protein: CASSRLASNTGELFF.

This clone is a singleton in its sample. This chain links TRBV19 with TRBJ2-3, with TRBD2 matching over 11 bases. The J segment lost 3 bases and the V segment lost 6 bases, leaving 8 bases of the junction unmatched. CDR1 is LNHDA and CDR2 is SQIVND in the germline V gene (reference sequence). The CDR3 consists of 16 residues. The CDR3, as DNA: TGTGCCAGTAGGCGAAGCCTAGCGGGGGGTACAGATACGCAGTATTTT. As protein: CASRRSLAGGTDTQYF.

CDR3 in DNA: TGTGCCAGTAGCCCCGGGACTAGTGGTTACAATGAGCAGTTCTTC. Its protein is CASSPGTSGYNEQFF. This chain connects TRBV19 to TRBJ2-1; 8 bases are a match to TRBD2. The V and J ends lost 6 bases and 4 bases, in that order; junction bases with no gene match: 8. The germline V gene has CDR1 LNHDA and CDR2 SQIVND (reference sequence). The CDR3 runs to 15 residues. Full variable domain (outside the CDR3, taken from reference TRBV19 and TRBJ2-1): DGGITQSPKYLFRKEGQNVTLSCEQNLNHDAMYWYRQDPGQGLRLIYYSQIVNDFQKGDIAEGYSVSREKKESFPLTVTSAQKNPTAFYLCASSPGTSGYNEQFFGPGTRLTVL.

In nucleotides, the CDR3 is TGTGCCAGCAGCTTAGAATCATCGACAGGGATCTACGAGCAGTACTTC. Encoded protein: CASSLESSTGIYEQYF. V usage is TRBV7-6 and J usage is TRBJ2-7, with 7 bases that match TRBD1. The CDR3 has 16 amino acids. With V trimmed by 1 base and J by 3 bases, 9 bases remained unmatched. The V gene's germline CDR1 is SGHVS and CDR2 FNYEAQ. Combining the CDR3 with reference TRBV7-6 and TRBJ2-7 gives the whole variable domain GAGVSQSPRYKVTKRGQDVALRCDPISGHVSLYWYRQALGQGPEFLTYFNYEAQQDKSGLPNDRFSAERPEGSISTLTIQRTEQRDSAMYRCASSLESSTGIYEQYFGPGTRLTVT.

The V call is TRBV9, the J call TRBJ2-3; the match to TRBD2 covers 11 bases. This CDR3 is 18 amino acids long. Germline V gene lookup returns CDR1 SGDLS and CDR2 YYNGEE. Germline trimming cut 2 bases from V and 5 bases from J; bases unmatched to any gene: 13. The CDR3 bases are TGTGCCAGCAGCGTCGCCACCGAGACTAGCGGGGTTGGAGATACGCAGTATTTT. Translation gives CASSVATETSGVGDTQYF.

The chain uses TRBV6-5 and TRBJ2-7, with a tentative D call TRBD1 (6 bases). There are 16 residues in the CDR3. Germline assignment: CDR1 MNHEY and CDR2 SVGAGI. Deletions cut 0 bases from V and 3 bases from J, with 15 bases between. The CDR3 loop reads CASSYSGAQPHYEQYF. CDR3 nucleotide sequence: TGTGCCAGCAGTTACTCGGGGGCACAGCCCCACTACGAGCAGTACTTC.

The chain recombines TRBV6-6 with TRBJ2-5; 8 bases fit TRBD2. V shed 4 bases, J shed 6 bases, and the junction held 4 bases outside the gene matches. This CDR3 has 13 residues. Germline loops: CDR1 MNHNY, CDR2 SVGAGI (reference sequence). The CDR3 loop reads CASSSIAGKTQYF. CDR3 nucleotides: TGTGCCAGCAGTTCGATAGCGGGAAAGACCCAGTACTTC.

The genes are TRBV4-2 and TRBJ2-2; 14 positions agree with TRBD2. V lost 4 bases, J lost 6 bases, and 1 base stayed unmatched. Germline CDR1 LGHNA, CDR2 YNFKEQ. The CDR3 is 15 amino acids. The CDR3 nucleotides read TGTGCCAGCAGCCCGACTAGCGGGGGGGCCGGGGAGCTGTTTTTT. This translates into CASSPTSGGAGELFF.

The chain recombines TRBV29-1 with TRBJ2-1; the match to TRBD2 covers 10 bases. CDR1 SQVTM and CDR2 ANQGSEA come from the germline V gene. The J segment lost 4 bases and the V segment lost 6 bases, leaving 18 bases of the junction unmatched. The CDR3 totals 18 residues. CDR3 loop: CSVRALGERGGLYNEQFF. CDR3 sequence (DNA): TGCAGCGTCCGGGCCCTGGGGGAGCGGGGGGGCCTGTACAATGAGCAGTTCTTC.

The chain employs TRBV2 and TRBJ1-4; D remains unclear. CDR1 is SNHLY, CDR2 FYNNEI, per germline. CDR3 size: 14 residues. Trimming took 7 bases from V and 3 from J, leaving 12 bases between them. This CDR3 reads CASNEGMANEKLFF. CDR3 DNA sequence: TGTGCCAGCAACGAGGGCATGGCTAATGAAAAACTGTTTTTT.

This chain joins TRBV5-1 and TRBJ1-6; the D gene is possibly TRBD1 (6 bases). V lost 5 bases, J lost 5 bases, and 8 bases lay in between. The germline gives CDR1 SGHRS, CDR2 YFSETQ. This CDR3 region has 13 residues. CDR3 region: CASSRTDNSPLHF. The CDR3, as DNA: TGCGCCAGCAGTCGGACAGATAATTCACCCCTCCACTTT.

The J gene is TRBJ1-3, the V gene TRBV4-2, with TRBD1 matching 7 bases. The CDR3 contains 17 residues. Germline CDR1 reads LGHNA; CDR2 reads YNFKEQ. The V gene end was trimmed by 0 bases and the J gene end by 0 bases; junction bases not matched to a gene: 5. In nucleotides, the CDR3 is TGTGCCAGCAGCCAAGACCCAGGGGGAGGCTCTGGAAACACCATATATTTT. Translation: CASSQDPGGGSGNTIYF.

The gene calls are TRBV4-1 and TRBJ1-4, with 7 bases identical to TRBD1. V shed 3 bases and J 0 bases; nucleotides not matched to a gene: 4. The CDR3 contains 16 residues. Germline-derived CDR1 and CDR2 are MGHRA and YSYEKL. In DNA, the CDR3 is TGCGCCAGCAGCCAGGGGACAGCAACAACTAATGAAAAACTGTTTTTT. Protein product: CASSQGTATTNEKLFF.

This clone was detected a few times. This chain links TRBV6-6 with TRBJ2-2; D may be TRBD2 (5 bases). Between the trimmed V and J ends, which lost 5 bases and 4 bases, there was a span of 14 bases. This CDR3 has 15 residues. Germline-derived CDR1 and CDR2 are MNHNY and SVGAGI (reference sequence). The CDR3 DNA is TGTGCCAGCAGTACGGGTCAGCGGCGCACCGGGGAGCTGTTTTTT. Protein product: CASSTGQRRTGELFF.

The chain carries TRBV7-9 and TRBJ2-1; TRBD2 matches at 8 bases. The V segment lost 7 bases and the J segment 7 bases; nucleotides outside the gene matches: 6. The germline V gene encodes CDR1 SEHNR and CDR2 FQNEAQ (reference sequence). The CDR3 consists of 13 residues. DNA for the CDR3: TGTGCCAGCACGACGGGGGGGCGTAATGAGCAGTTCTTC. Amino acids: CASTTGGRNEQFF.

V and J are TRBV19 and TRBJ2-5; D not certain. Between the trimmed V and J ends, which lost 4 bases and 2 bases, there was a span of 11 bases. The CDR3 totals 14 residues. Germline loops: CDR1 LNHDA, CDR2 SQIVND (reference sequence). CDR3 sequence: CASSKAASQETQYF. CDR3 in DNA: TGTGCCAGTAGTAAAGCAGCGAGTCAAGAGACCCAGTACTTC.

V gene TRBV6-5 combines with J gene TRBJ1-6, with 7 bases aligning to TRBD1. V gave up 0 bases and J gave up 5 bases; unmatched junction bases: 4. This CDR3 comprises 16 residues. Germline V lookup: CDR1 MNHEY, CDR2 SVGAGI. CDR3 region: CASSYSRGRDNSPLHF. The DNA of the CDR3 is TGTGCCAGCAGTTACTCGAGGGGGCGCGATAATTCACCCCTCCACTTT.